The 21 T cell receptor beta chains presented below share a single source sample, sequenced in a study of T cells in Graves' hyperthyroidism and ophthalmopathy. Regions amplified from RNA transcripts were the TCR beta CDR3 regions. First-round RT-PCR of the TCR CDR3 relied on the HTBI primer set. Each CDR3 protein is one row after TCRdb ran MiXCR on the multiplex PCR reads. The sample consists of about 400,000 distinct CDR3 sequences, 15% to 18% of them appearing once. What was sequenced was blood. Source of these receptors: a woman in her late teens or twenties with Graves' hyperthyroidism that later progressed to Graves' ophthalmopathy.

This clonotype was recorded many times. The rearrangement uses TRBV28 and TRBJ2-5; 9 bases are a match to TRBD1. V gave up 4 bases and J gave up 2 bases; unmatched junction bases: 5. The CDR3 is 15 residues long. The germline V gene has CDR1 MDHEN and CDR2 SYDVKM. For the CDR3, the DNA is TGTGCCAGCAGTTCGACAGGGGGGACTCAAGAGACCCAGTACTTC. The encoded protein is CASSSTGGTQETQYF.

This clonotype was recorded many times. The CDR3 here is CSASSVEGGVYNEKLFF. The CDR3, as DNA: TGCAGTGCTAGCAGTGTGGAGGGAGGAGTATACAATGAAAAACTGTTTTTT. This chain joins TRBV20-1 and TRBJ1-4; D unclear. V shed 3 bases and J shed 5 bases, with 22 bases lying between them. The CDR3 spans 17 residues. Germline V lookup: CDR1 DFQATT, CDR2 SNEGSKA (reference sequence).

Notes on this clonotype: One base away lies a much larger clone, so this may be a sequencing read error. The rearrangement joins TRBV20-1 to TRBJ2-7; D gene ambiguous. The germline CDR1 and CDR2 sequences are DFQATT and SNEGSKA (reference sequence). The germline V and J ends were trimmed by 0 bases and 0 bases, with 12 bases remaining between them. The CDR3 totals 15 residues. The CDR3 nucleotides read TGCAGTGCTAGAGATGCGCGCAGGAGCTCCTACGAGCAGTACTTC. It codes for CSARDARRSSYEQYF.

This clonotype was counted ten times or more. This sequence joins TRBV12-5 and TRBJ2-3; 7 nucleotides line up with TRBD1. There are 14 residues in the CDR3. Trimming took 1 base from V and 3 from J; bases not matched to a gene: 1. CDR1 is LGHNT, CDR2 FRNRAP, per germline. As DNA, the CDR3 is TGTGCTAGTGGTTTGGGACAGGGTACAGATACGCAGTATTTT. As protein: CASGLGQGTDTQYF. The variable domain in full, with the rest retrieved from reference TRBV12-5 and TRBJ2-3, is DARVTQTPRHKVTEMGQEVTMRCQPILGHNTVFWYRQTMMQGLELLAYFRNRAPLDDSGMPKDRFSAEMPDATLATLKIQPSEPRDSAVYFCASGLGQGTDTQYFGPGTRLTVL.

As for this clonotype: This may be a read error: a much more frequent sequence differs by one nucleotide. The chain combines TRBV6-5 with TRBJ2-7, with 10 bases fitting TRBD1. This CDR3 is built from 18 residues. Germline V gives CDR1 MNHEY, CDR2 SVGAGI. V shed 0 bases, J shed 4 bases, and the junction held 12 bases outside the gene matches. In DNA form, the CDR3 reads TGTGCCAGCAGTTACTCCACCACTTCGACAGGGGGCGTATACGAGCAGTACTTC. Translation: CASSYSTTSTGGVYEQYF.

The sample holds many counts of this clonotype. The chain joins TRBV28 to TRBJ2-1, with a tentative D call TRBD2 (5 bases). Looked up from germline, CDR1 is MDHEN and CDR2 is SYDVKM. Trimming cost V 6 bases and J 6 bases, with 18 bases left between them. The CDR3 consists of 15 residues. In nucleotides, the CDR3 is TGTGCCAGCAGCCCTGACGGGATTTTCGGCAATGAGCAGTTCTTC. Translation: CASSPDGIFGNEQFF.

A single count supports this clonotype. At one boundary the junction diverges from the germline segment, which might be a read error. This chain links TRBV27 with TRBJ1-6; no firm D call. The CDR3 has 13 residues. CDR1 and CDR2 from the germline V gene are MNHEY and SMNVEV (reference sequence). The CDR3 region has the DNA TGTGCCGGCAGTCCATCATCCAATTCACCCCTCCACTTT. It yields the protein CAGSPSSNSPLHF.

This clonotype has a count of ten or more. The rearrangement links TRBV2 to TRBJ2-7, with 8 bases matching TRBD1. CDR3 length: 17 amino acids. After removal of 6 bases from V and 0 bases from J, the junction contained 13 bases not matched to a gene. Germline loops: CDR1 SNHLY, CDR2 FYNNEI. The CDR3 loop reads CASRPPDRQGISYEQYF. The CDR3 nucleotides are TGTGCCAGCAGGCCTCCCGACCGACAGGGGATCTCCTACGAGCAGTACTTC.

The rearrangement joins TRBV20-1 to TRBJ2-7; 10 nucleotides agree with TRBD2. Germline values: CDR1 DFQATT, CDR2 SNEGSKA (reference sequence). The CDR3 length is 15 residues. The V and J ends lost 0 bases and 3 bases, in that order; junction bases with no gene match: 5. This CDR3 is CSARDTSGKIYEQYF. In nucleotides, the CDR3 is TGCAGTGCTAGAGATACTAGCGGGAAAATCTACGAGCAGTACTTC.

The V and J genes are TRBV20-1 and TRBJ2-3; TRBD2 agrees at 10 bases. Trimming took 0 bases from V and 2 from J; bases not matched to a gene: 8. Per germline, CDR1 DFQATT and CDR2 SNEGSKA (reference sequence). The CDR3 is 17 residues long. The CDR3: CSARDRSLAGHTDTQYF. For the CDR3, the DNA is TGCAGTGCTAGAGATCGGTCACTAGCGGGGCACACAGATACGCAGTATTTT.

This clonotype was observed many times. The CDR3 loop reads CASSYSRPESTEAFF. Here the CDR3 DNA reads TGTGCCAGCAGTTACTCGCGCCCGGAGAGCACTGAAGCTTTCTTT. The chain employs TRBV6-6 and TRBJ1-1; D is ambiguous. The germline V and J ends were trimmed by 0 bases and 4 bases, with 12 bases remaining between them. The CDR3 is made up of 15 amino acids. Germline V lookup: CDR1 MNHNY, CDR2 SVGAGI (reference sequence).

There are many counts of this clonotype. The chain links TRBV7-8 to TRBJ2-2; 14 bases line up with TRBD2. The CDR3 loop spans 15 amino acids. From germline, CDR1 is SGHVS and CDR2 FQNEAQ. J lost 7 bases, V lost 6 bases, and 4 bases had no gene match. The CDR3 here is CASRGLAGDIGELFF. CDR3 in DNA: TGTGCCAGCAGGGGACTAGCGGGAGACATCGGGGAGCTGTTTTTT.

The chain is built from TRBV29-1 and TRBJ2-7; perhaps TRBD1 as D (7 bases). Deletions cut 4 bases from V and 0 bases from J, with 22 bases between. Germline V gene data show CDR1 as SQVTM and CDR2 as ANQGSEA. The CDR3 extends over 17 amino acids. The CDR3: CSVVLTGDSRSSYEQYF. The CDR3 DNA reads TGCAGCGTTGTCCTAACAGGGGACTCCAGGAGCTCCTACGAGCAGTACTTC.

This clonotype was counted ten times or more. The V gene is TRBV9, the J gene TRBJ2-1, with TRBD2 identical over 8 bases. The J segment lost 1 base and the V segment lost 4 bases, leaving 4 bases of the junction unmatched. This CDR3 is 15 amino acids long. Germline loops: CDR1 SGDLS, CDR2 YYNGEE. The CDR3 bases are TGTGCCAGCAGCACAAGCGGGAGTTCCTACAATGAGCAGTTCTTC. Protein: CASSTSGSSYNEQFF.

This clonotype was observed a handful of times. J is TRBJ2-3 and V is TRBV5-4; TRBD1 is a possible D gene (6 bases). Germline V gives CDR1 SGHNT, CDR2 YYREEE (reference sequence). The ends were cut back, 0 bases at V and 4 bases at J, with 12 bases in the middle. CDR3 length: 15 amino acids. The CDR3 protein is CASSLESPGADTQYF. CDR3 coding DNA: TGTGCCAGCAGCTTGGAGTCCCCAGGGGCAGATACGCAGTATTTT.

This clonotype was counted at least ten times. The rearrangement joins TRBV18 to TRBJ2-3; the D gene is possibly TRBD2 (5 bases). The CDR3 sequence is 15 residues long. Per the germline V gene, CDR1 is KGHSH and CDR2 is LQKENI. V was shortened by 2 bases and J by 2 bases, with 11 bases between the two germline ends. This chain's CDR3 is CASSPTGSVTDTQYF. The DNA of the CDR3 is TGTGCCAGCTCACCAACGGGATCAGTCACAGATACGCAGTATTTT.

This clonotype has ten or more counts. The rearrangement uses TRBV28 and TRBJ2-1; D is possibly TRBD1 or TRBD2 (5 bases each). Germline CDR1 and CDR2: MDHEN and SYDVKM. This CDR3 contains 16 residues. V was clipped by 2 bases and J by 10 bases, with 21 bases between them. Here the CDR3 DNA reads TGTGCCAGCAGTTTAATTACGGGTGAAAAGGGGAGAGAGCAGTTCTTC. Protein sequence: CASSLITGEKGREQFF.

The CDR3 sequence is CATSDHRGRSTDTQYF. CDR3 DNA sequence: TGTGCCACCAGTGACCACAGGGGGCGGAGCACAGATACGCAGTATTTT. The chain links TRBV24-1 to TRBJ2-3; 9 bases fit TRBD1. The CDR3 is 16 amino acids. V trimming: 4 bases; J trimming: 0 bases; junction bases outside the gene matches: 4. Germline CDR1 and CDR2: KGHDR and SFDVKD.

This clonotype has more than one count but fewer than ten. This sequence joins TRBV27 and TRBJ2-2; 7 bases map to TRBD1. The CDR3 extends over 14 amino acids. CDR1 is MNHEY, CDR2 SMNVEV, per germline (reference sequence). The ends lost 8 bases at V and 4 bases at J; junction bases unmatched: 7. The CDR3 loop reads CASGPGQLTGELFF. The CDR3 bases are TGTGCCAGCGGCCCGGGACAGCTCACCGGGGAGCTGTTTTTT.

This clonotype has at least ten counts. The rearrangement uses TRBV6-5 and TRBJ1-5, with no clear D. In germline, CDR1 is MNHEY, CDR2 SVGAGI. Between the trimmed V and J ends, which lost 7 bases and 0 bases, there was a span of 13 bases. This CDR3 comprises 15 residues. CDR3 in amino acids: CASTRINNSNQPQHF. The CDR3 bases are TGTGCCAGCACTAGAATAAACAATAGCAATCAGCCCCAGCATTTT.

The chain carries TRBV20-1 and TRBJ1-2; D is perhaps TRBD1 (5 bases). Germline V gene sequence: CDR1 DFQATT, CDR2 SNEGSKA (reference sequence). The CDR3 has 15 amino acids. V was cut by 0 bases and J by 1 base, with 12 bases left in between. CDR3 region: CSARDSSQGNYGYTF. For the CDR3, the DNA is TGCAGTGCTAGAGATAGCAGTCAGGGTAACTATGGCTACACCTTC.